Given below is one T cell receptor beta chain in context. The data are from a study of blood T cell repertoires in COVID-19. Study summary: From the United States, Italy and Spain came samples of acute and convalescent COVID-19. Nucleic acid was either cDNA or gDNA, and it came from T cells, B-cell-depleted T cells, or PBMCs.

Germline V gives CDR1 DFQATT, CDR2 SNEGSKA (reference sequence). The V and J ends lost 3 bases and 7 bases, in that order; junction bases with no gene match: 11. The CDR3 has 14 amino acids. Original processing methods: Reference gene primers were amplified, and this amplification served to estimate nucleated cell counts. The protocol was immunoSEQ multiplex PCR, while the TCRdb copy is restricted to in-frame clones and leaves out a portion. The V and J calls and clone size were taken over from that table, and D and trimming were inferred from the DNA. Of fewer than 200,000 clones in the sample, under 90% were seen once.

The clonotype comes from a woman older than 75 with acute or convalescent COVID-19. The sequenced sample was peripheral blood. J is TRBJ2-5 and V is TRBV20-1; 7 bases match TRBD1. CDR3 sequence reads: CSASGRGWTGTQYF. CDR3 coding DNA: TGCAGTGCTAGTGGCAGGGGGTGGACGGGGACCCAGTACTTC.